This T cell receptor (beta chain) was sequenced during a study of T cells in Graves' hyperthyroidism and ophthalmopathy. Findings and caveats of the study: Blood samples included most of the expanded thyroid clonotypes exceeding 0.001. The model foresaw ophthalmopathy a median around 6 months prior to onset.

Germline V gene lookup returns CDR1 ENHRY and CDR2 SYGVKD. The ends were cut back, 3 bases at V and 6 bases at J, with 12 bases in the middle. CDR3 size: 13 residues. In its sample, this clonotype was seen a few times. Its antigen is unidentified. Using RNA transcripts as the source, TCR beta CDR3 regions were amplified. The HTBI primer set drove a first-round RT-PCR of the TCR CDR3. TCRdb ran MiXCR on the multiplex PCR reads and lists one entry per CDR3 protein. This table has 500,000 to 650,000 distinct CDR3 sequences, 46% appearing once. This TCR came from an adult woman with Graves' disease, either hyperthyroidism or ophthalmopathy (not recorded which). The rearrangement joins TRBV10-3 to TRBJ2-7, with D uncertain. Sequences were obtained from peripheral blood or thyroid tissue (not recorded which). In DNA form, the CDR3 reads TGTGCCATCAGTGAAAGAAGTCCCCCCGAGCAGTACTTC. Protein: CAISERSPPEQYF.